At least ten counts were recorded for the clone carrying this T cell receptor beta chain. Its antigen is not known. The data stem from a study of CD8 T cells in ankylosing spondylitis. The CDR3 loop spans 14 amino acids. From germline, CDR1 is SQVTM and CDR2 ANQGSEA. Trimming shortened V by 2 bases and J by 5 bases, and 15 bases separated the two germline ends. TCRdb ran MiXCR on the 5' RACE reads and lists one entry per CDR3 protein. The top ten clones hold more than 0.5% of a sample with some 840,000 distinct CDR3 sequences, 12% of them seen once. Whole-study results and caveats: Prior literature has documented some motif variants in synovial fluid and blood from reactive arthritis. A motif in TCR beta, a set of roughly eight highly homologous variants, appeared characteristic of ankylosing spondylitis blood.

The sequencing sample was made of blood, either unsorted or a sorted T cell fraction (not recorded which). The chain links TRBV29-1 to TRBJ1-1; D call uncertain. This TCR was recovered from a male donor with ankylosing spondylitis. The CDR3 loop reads CSVEPRLGGTEAFF. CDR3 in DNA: TGCAGCGTTGAACCCCGTTTAGGAGGAACTGAAGCTTTCTTT.